The 9 T cell receptor beta chains given below trace back to one sample, sequenced in a study of Ad26.COV2.S vaccination and SARS-CoV-2 variants. Sequenced by immunoSEQ multiplex PCR; TCRdb stores in-frame clones only, minus some. The sample includes approximately 500,000 clones, roughly nine tenths of them seen just once. Treatment here: over 15 received Ad26.COV2.S at low or high dose, single or two shots; 5 received placebo; per-sample allocation not given. Following the first vaccine or placebo injection, samples were taken on day 63. Sequencing used peripheral blood, obtained in a trial of Ad26.COV2.S vaccine versus placebo. These receptors were obtained from a person aged 18-65 years who received the Ad26.COV2.S COVID-19 vaccine or a placebo.

This clone was detected only once. The chain employs TRBV9 and TRBJ2-7; 10 bases agree with TRBD1. V dropped 3 bases and J dropped 5; count of bases not matched to a gene: 8. Looked up from germline, CDR1 is SGDLS and CDR2 is YYNGEE. This CDR3 contains 15 residues. The CDR3 sequence is CASSGQGQGTHEQYF. CDR3 DNA sequence: TGTGCCAGCAGCGGACAGGGACAGGGGACCCACGAGCAGTACTTC.

The V gene is TRBV5-1, the J gene TRBJ1-4; D possibly corresponds to TRBD1 (5 bases). There are 15 residues in the CDR3. Trimming took off 4 bases at V and 5 bases at J, with 15 bases between the two ends. Germline CDR1 is SGHRS and CDR2 is YFSETQ. CDR3 coding DNA: TGCGCCAGCAGCGGGATGACGGGACGGAATGAAAAACTGTTTTTT. Encoded protein: CASSGMTGRNEKLFF.

The chain carries TRBV6-6 and TRBJ2-1, with D perhaps TRBD1 (6 bases). The CDR3 runs 15 residues. V was pared by 7 bases and J by 3 bases, with 16 bases between. CDR1 MNHNY and CDR2 SVGAGI come from the germline V gene (reference sequence). The CDR3 bases are TGTGCCAGCATCAAGGGGACACAAGACTACAATGAGCAGTTCTTC. Protein product: CASIKGTQDYNEQFF.

Turning to this clone: Other nucleotide sequences in the sample specify the same CDR3. This chain links TRBV12-3 or TRBV12-4 with TRBJ1-3; D call uncertain. The V and J ends lost 3 bases and 2 bases respectively, with 5 bases between them. The CDR3 has 13 amino acids. CDR3 in DNA: TGTGCCAGCAGTTTCACAGCTGGAAACACCATATATTTT. It is translated as CASSFTAGNTIYF.

In its sample, this clone was seen a few times. This chain uses TRBV28 with TRBJ1-5, with D uncertain. This CDR3 contains 12 residues. Trimming stripped 2 bases from V and 9 bases from J, with 8 bases between. Germline V gene sequence: CDR1 MDHEN, CDR2 SYDVKM. CDR3 residues: CASSLIFPPQHF. The CDR3 bases are TGTGCCAGCAGTTTAATCTTCCCGCCCCAGCATTTT.

This clone came up a few times. V gene TRBV7-2 combines with J gene TRBJ2-7; 11 bases align to TRBD2. The CDR3 spans 16 residues. J gave up 3 bases and V 5 bases, and 9 bases lay outside the gene matches. Germline V CDR1 and CDR2: SGHTA, FQGNSA. CDR3 loop: CASSLDSGRADYEQYF. CDR3 DNA: TGTGCCAGCAGCCTCGATAGCGGGAGGGCAGACTACGAGCAGTACTTC.

The chain joins TRBV19 to TRBJ2-3, with TRBD2 matching 7 bases. V was clipped by 11 bases and J by 0 bases; unmatched bases: 8. The CDR3 length is 14 residues. Germline CDR1 LNHDA, CDR2 SQIVND (reference sequence). The CDR3 DNA is TGTGCCGGGTCTGGCGGGGGAAGCACAGATACGCAGTATTTT. This sequence encodes CAGSGGGSTDTQYF.

The chain links TRBV7-9 to TRBJ2-7; 9 bases line up with TRBD2. The CDR3 covers 14 residues. Trimming at V came to 5 bases and at J to 5 bases, leaving 7 bases not matched to a gene. The V gene's germline CDR1 is SEHNR and CDR2 FQNEAQ (reference sequence). The chain's CDR3 is CASSPRRGGHEQYF. DNA for the CDR3: TGTGCCAGCAGCCCCCGGCGGGGGGGTCACGAGCAGTACTTC.

J is TRBJ1-1 and V is TRBV6-1, with 8 bases that match TRBD1. J gave up 0 bases and V 3 bases, and 6 bases lay outside the gene matches. CDR1 MNHNS and CDR2 SASEGT come from the germline V gene. The CDR3 spans 16 residues. The CDR3 DNA reads as TGTGCCAGCAGTGAGGGGACAGGTCCCCTGAACACTGAAGCTTTCTTT. It is translated as CASSEGTGPLNTEAFF.